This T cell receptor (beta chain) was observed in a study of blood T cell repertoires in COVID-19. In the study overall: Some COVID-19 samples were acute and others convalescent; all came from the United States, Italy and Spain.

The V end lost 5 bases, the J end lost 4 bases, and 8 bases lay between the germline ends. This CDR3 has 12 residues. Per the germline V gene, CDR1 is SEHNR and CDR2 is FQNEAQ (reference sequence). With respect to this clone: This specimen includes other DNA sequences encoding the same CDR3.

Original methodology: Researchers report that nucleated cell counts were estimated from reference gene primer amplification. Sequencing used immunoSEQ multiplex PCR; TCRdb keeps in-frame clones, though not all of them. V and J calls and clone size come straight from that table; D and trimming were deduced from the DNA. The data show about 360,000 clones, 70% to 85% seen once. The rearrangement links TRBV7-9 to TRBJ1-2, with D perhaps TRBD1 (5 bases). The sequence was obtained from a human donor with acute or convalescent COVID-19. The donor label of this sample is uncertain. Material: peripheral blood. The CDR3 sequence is CASSGGVYGYTF. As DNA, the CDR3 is TGTGCCAGCAGCGGGGGGGTCTATGGCTACACCTTC.